The 25 T cell receptor beta chains below all came from one sample that was sequenced in a study of regulatory dendritic cells for organ transplantation. Sorted T cells were CFSE-labeled and cultured approximately five days with allogeneic regulatory or mature dendritic cells at 1:10. The method was immunoSEQ multiplex PCR; TCRdb's version includes in-frame clones alone and lacks a portion of them. This sample has roughly 9,800 clones, with 50% to 70% found just once. The antigens these receptors bind are not known. Sequenced sample: naive CD4+ T cells from blood cultured with dendritic cells. Subset noted: CD45RA+ naive T cells. These receptor sequences come from a human donor in good health.

V gene TRBV7-3 combines with J gene TRBJ2-3; D unresolved. Germline loops: CDR1 SGHTA, CDR2 FQGTGA. The CDR3 contains 15 residues. Trimming shortened V by 0 bases and J by 2 bases, and 9 bases separated the two germline ends. The CDR3 bases are TGTGCCAGCAGCTTAACGCAGTTAGCCACAGATACGCAGTATTTT. Its protein is CASSLTQLATDTQYF. Filled out from reference TRBV7-3 and TRBJ2-3, the complete variable domain reads GAGVSQTPSNKVTEKGKYVELRCDPISGHTALYWYRQSLGQGPEFLIYFQGTGAADDSGLPNDRFFAVRPEGSVSTLKIQRTERGDSAVYLCASSLTQLATDTQYFGPGTRLTVL.

The rearrangement links TRBV19 to TRBJ2-1; a possible D gene is TRBD2 (5 bases). The CDR3 runs 15 residues. Trimming shortened V by 5 bases and J by 0 bases, and 11 bases separated the two germline ends. Germline V gene sequence: CDR1 LNHDA, CDR2 SQIVND (reference sequence). CDR3 bases: TGTGCCAGTAGTCCGATAAGCGGCTCCTACAATGAGCAGTTCTTC. The encoded protein is CASSPISGSYNEQFF.

The CDR3 region is CASSPQGAPGNEQFF. The CDR3 bases are TGCGCCAGCAGCCCGCAGGGGGCGCCGGGCAATGAGCAGTTCTTC. V is TRBV5-1 and J is TRBJ2-1; 8 bases agree with TRBD1. V was clipped by 4 bases and J by 6 bases; unmatched bases: 9. This CDR3 has 15 residues. CDR1 and CDR2 from the germline V gene are SGHRS and YFSETQ.

This clone has more than one count but fewer than ten. The chain carries TRBV18 and TRBJ1-5; 9 positions agree with TRBD1. The CDR3 extends over 15 amino acids. The J segment lost 7 bases and the V segment lost 3 bases, leaving 7 bases of the junction unmatched. From germline, CDR1 is KGHSH and CDR2 LQKENI. The CDR3 DNA reads as TGTGCCAGCTCACCGGGACAGGGAGAATTCCAGCCCCAGCATTTT. The encoded protein is CASSPGQGEFQPQHF.

The V gene is TRBV28, the J gene TRBJ1-2, with 7 bases matching TRBD1. Germline V gene data show CDR1 as MDHEN and CDR2 as SYDVKM. This CDR3 has 13 residues. The V gene end was trimmed by 6 bases and the J gene end by 4 bases; junction bases not matched to a gene: 5. CDR3 DNA sequence: TGTGCCAGCAGGCCGGGACAGTCCTATGGCTACACCTTC. This translates into CASRPGQSYGYTF.

This rearrangement joins TRBV7-2 to TRBJ2-3; 12 bases match TRBD2. The germline V gene encodes CDR1 SGHTA and CDR2 FQGNSA. With V trimmed by 3 bases and J by 5 bases, 9 bases remained unmatched. The CDR3 spans 17 residues. The CDR3 sequence: CASSLGLAGGKGDTQYF. The CDR3 DNA follows: TGTGCCAGCAGCTTGGGGCTAGCGGGGGGGAAGGGAGATACGCAGTATTTT.

The rearrangement joins TRBV7-2 to TRBJ2-5; 10 bases are shared with TRBD2. J lost 1 base, V lost 1 base, and 12 bases had no gene match. This CDR3 region has 19 residues. Germline V gene sequence: CDR1 SGHTA, CDR2 FQGNSA. The CDR3 protein is CASSLVLGVLAGGQETQYF. The CDR3, as DNA: TGTGCCAGCAGCTTAGTTCTGGGGGTATTAGCGGGGGGCCAAGAGACCCAGTACTTC. Full variable domain (remainder filled in from reference TRBV7-2 and TRBJ2-5): GAGVSQSPSNKVTEKGKDVELRCDPISGHTALYWYRQSLGQGLEFLIYFQGNSAPDKSGLPSDRFSAERTGGSVSTLTIQRTQQEDSAVYLCASSLVLGVLAGGQETQYFGPGTRLLVL.

This clone was counted only a few times. V gene TRBV6-1 combines with J gene TRBJ1-1, with 8 nucleotides matching TRBD1. This CDR3 spans 15 amino acids. The V gene's germline CDR1 is MNHNS and CDR2 SASEGT. The V gene end was trimmed by 4 bases and the J gene end by 8 bases; junction bases not matched to a gene: 12. CDR3: CASSAGATGEREAFF. The DNA of the CDR3 is TGTGCCAGCAGTGCGGGGGCGACAGGGGAGAGAGAAGCTTTCTTT.

The chain couples TRBV2 to TRBJ1-6, with D uncertain. Germline loops: CDR1 SNHLY, CDR2 FYNNEI. V was clipped by 6 bases and J by 6 bases, with 15 bases between them. The CDR3 sequence is 15 residues long. Here the CDR3 reads CASSGQTRFNSPLHF. CDR3 nucleotides: TGTGCCAGCAGCGGCCAGACTAGATTTAATTCACCCCTCCACTTT.

This chain joins TRBV5-1 and TRBJ1-6, with a tentative D call TRBD1 (6 bases). The CDR3 runs to 16 residues. Germline lookup yields CDR1 SGHRS and CDR2 YFSETQ. Trimming left V 5 bases short and J 0 bases short, with 12 bases between. The CDR3 reads CASRVTGSSYNSPLHF. DNA of the CDR3: TGCGCCAGCAGGGTAACAGGGAGCTCCTATAATTCACCCCTCCACTTT. The whole variable domain, remainder taken from reference TRBV5-1 and TRBJ1-6, is KAGVTQTPRYLIKTRGQQVTLSCSPISGHRSVSWYQQTPGQGLQFLFEYFSETQRNKGNFPGRFSGRQFSNSRSEMNVSTLELGDSALYLCASRVTGSSYNSPLHFGNGTRLTVT.

The table lists this clone with a few counts. This rearrangement joins TRBV4-2 to TRBJ1-2, with 7 bases matching TRBD1. CDR1 and CDR2 from the germline V gene are LGHNA and YNFKEQ. The trim removed 4 bases at V and 6 bases at J, leaving 11 bases unmatched. The CDR3 is made up of 15 amino acids. Here the CDR3 reads CASSRITGVGNGYTF. The CDR3 nucleotides read TGTGCCAGCAGCCGTATCACAGGGGTCGGGAATGGCTACACCTTC.

J is TRBJ1-5 and V is TRBV21-1. TRBV21-1 is annotated as a pseudogene. CDR3 length equals 14 residues. The CDR3, as DNA: TGTGCCAGCACCAACGGGAGGGGCGATCAGCCCCAGCATTTT. It codes for CASTNGRGDQPQHF.

The chain combines TRBV6-5 with TRBJ2-1; 7 bases are a match to TRBD2. V shed 7 bases and J 1 base; nucleotides not matched to a gene: 4. The germline V gene has CDR1 MNHEY and CDR2 SVGAGI. This CDR3 is 14 amino acids long. Here the CDR3 reads CASKLRGSYNEQFF. CDR3 DNA: TGTGCCAGCAAGTTGCGGGGGTCCTACAATGAGCAGTTCTTC.

This chain joins TRBV7-2 and TRBJ2-3, with TRBD1 identical over 8 bases. Germline CDR1 reads SGHTA; CDR2 reads FQGNSA. V lost 6 bases and J lost 10; bases outside the gene matches: 6. The CDR3 sequence is 12 residues long. DNA of the CDR3: TGTGCCAGCAGAACAGACAGGGGTGCGCAGTATTTT. Encoded protein: CASRTDRGAQYF.

The gene calls are TRBV7-6 and TRBJ2-2, with 8 bases fitting TRBD1. With 0 bases clipped from V and 4 bases from J, the junction kept 4 bases outside the gene matches. The CDR3 length is 16 residues. Germline V CDR1 and CDR2: SGHVS, FNYEAQ. CDR3: CASSLAQGAGTGELFF. CDR3 in DNA: TGTGCCAGCAGCTTAGCGCAGGGGGCGGGCACCGGGGAGCTGTTTTTT.

This clone has only one observation. The CDR3 here is CASSYGAPGANVLTF. The CDR3 DNA reads TGTGCCAGCAGTTACGGGGCCCCTGGGGCCAACGTCCTGACTTTC. The genes are TRBV6-6 and TRBJ2-6; TRBD1 might be the D (5 bases). The germline gives CDR1 MNHNY, CDR2 SVGAGI (reference sequence). V dropped 2 bases and J dropped 2 bases, with 7 bases sitting between them. The CDR3 totals 15 residues.

The chain has TRBV5-1 and TRBJ2-5; D is possibly TRBD2 (5 bases). Germline V CDR1 and CDR2: SGHRS, YFSETQ. V lost 0 bases and J 1 base, leaving 13 bases between the germline ends. The CDR3 has 16 residues. DNA for the CDR3: TGCGCCAGCAGCTTGGCATCAGCAGCGGTCCAAGAGACCCAGTACTTC. Encoded protein: CASSLASAAVQETQYF. Complete variable domain (other parts from reference TRBV5-1 and TRBJ2-5): KAGVTQTPRYLIKTRGQQVTLSCSPISGHRSVSWYQQTPGQGLQFLFEYFSETQRNKGNFPGRFSGRQFSNSRSEMNVSTLELGDSALYLCASSLASAAVQETQYFGPGTRLLVL.

The table lists this clone with a count of one. The V gene is TRBV6-1, the J gene TRBJ2-1; TRBD2 matches at 9 bases. In germline, CDR1 is MNHNS, CDR2 SASEGT. CDR3 length: 15 residues. The junction had 6 bases not matched to a gene; V was cut back by 4 bases and J by 5 bases. DNA for the CDR3: TGTGCCAGCAGTGCCCGCCAGCGGGGGGACAATGAGCAGTTCTTC. Its translation is CASSARQRGDNEQFF.

V is TRBV18 and J is TRBJ2-3; tentative D call: TRBD1 (5 bases). Trimming took 6 bases from V and 2 from J, leaving 15 bases between them. The CDR3 extends over 15 amino acids. Per germline, CDR1 KGHSH and CDR2 LQKENI. The CDR3 sequence: CASSLVQASTDTQYF. The CDR3 bases are TGTGCCAGCTCCCTGGTACAGGCTTCCACAGATACGCAGTATTTT. Using reference TRBV18 and TRBJ2-3 for the parts outside the CDR3, the full variable domain is NAGVMQNPRHLVRRRGQEARLRCSPMKGHSHVYWYRQLPEEGLKFMVYLQKENIIDESGMPKERFSAEFPKEGPSILRIQQVVRGDSAAYFCASSLVQASTDTQYFGPGTRLTVL.

This clone was counted only a few times. The J gene is TRBJ2-1, the V gene TRBV6-5, with 7 nucleotides matching TRBD2. CDR1 is MNHEY and CDR2 is SVGAGI in the germline V gene. J lost 0 bases, V lost 2 bases, and 4 bases had no gene match. The CDR3 totals 16 residues. The CDR3, as DNA: TGTGCCAGCAGTTACACTAGCGCGAGCTCCTACAATGAGCAGTTCTTC. Its translation is CASSYTSASSYNEQFF.

The chain combines TRBV5-1 with TRBJ2-1; TRBD1 agrees at 7 bases. In germline, CDR1 is SGHRS, CDR2 YFSETQ. This CDR3 is built from 15 residues. V trimming: 4 bases; J trimming: 0 bases; junction bases outside the gene matches: 4. CDR3 in DNA: TGCGCCAGCAGCCAGGGACAGACCTCCTACAATGAGCAGTTCTTC. Protein product: CASSQGQTSYNEQFF.

This clone was counted only a few times. V gene TRBV5-4 combines with J gene TRBJ2-1, with TRBD2 identical over 9 bases. Germline loops: CDR1 SGHNT, CDR2 YYREEE (reference sequence). V dropped 0 bases and J dropped 0; count of bases not matched to a gene: 4. The CDR3 length is 17 residues. The CDR3 region is CASSLGGGAVSYNEQFF. Written as DNA, the CDR3 is TGTGCCAGCAGCTTGGGCGGGGGGGCCGTCTCCTACAATGAGCAGTTCTTC. Based on the CDR3 plus reference TRBV5-4 and TRBJ2-1, the full variable domain is ETGVTQSPTHLIKTRGQQVTLRCSSQSGHNTVSWYQQALGQGPQFIFQYYREEENGRGNFPPRFSGLQFPNYSSELNVNALELDDSALYLCASSLGGGAVSYNEQFFGPGTRLTVL.

This clone was seen only a few times. The chain carries TRBV18 and TRBJ1-6; D might be TRBD1 (6 bases). Germline loops: CDR1 KGHSH, CDR2 LQKENI. V lost 6 bases, J lost 9 bases, and 18 bases lay in between. CDR3 size: 15 residues. The CDR3 here is CASSQLQGKSSPLHF. CDR3 DNA sequence: TGTGCCAGCTCTCAATTACAGGGAAAGTCTTCACCCCTCCACTTT.

This clone has just a few counts. This chain joins TRBV11-2 and TRBJ1-1; D perhaps matches TRBD1 (6 bases). The CDR3 totals 13 residues. Germline V gene lookup returns CDR1 SGHAT and CDR2 FQNNGV. V lost 5 bases to trimming and J lost 1 base, with 8 bases between them. For the CDR3, the DNA is TGTGCCAGCAGCCCGACAGGGAACACTGAAGCTTTCTTT. This gives the protein CASSPTGNTEAFF. The full variable domain, with the rest looked up from reference TRBV11-2 and TRBJ1-1, is EAGVAQSPRYKIIEKRQSVAFWCNPISGHATLYWYQQILGQGPKLLIQFQNNGVVDDSQLPKDRFSAERLKGVDSTLKIQPAKLEDSAVYLCASSPTGNTEAFFGQGTRLTVV.

This rearrangement joins TRBV6-5 to TRBJ1-2; 7 nucleotides agree with TRBD1. Germline V gene lookup returns CDR1 MNHEY and CDR2 SVGAGI. The V gene end was trimmed by 6 bases and the J gene end by 8 bases; junction bases not matched to a gene: 9. The CDR3 sequence is 13 residues long. The CDR3: CASSRGQPGGYTF. CDR3 nucleotides: TGTGCCAGCAGCAGGGGACAGCCCGGGGGCTACACCTTC.